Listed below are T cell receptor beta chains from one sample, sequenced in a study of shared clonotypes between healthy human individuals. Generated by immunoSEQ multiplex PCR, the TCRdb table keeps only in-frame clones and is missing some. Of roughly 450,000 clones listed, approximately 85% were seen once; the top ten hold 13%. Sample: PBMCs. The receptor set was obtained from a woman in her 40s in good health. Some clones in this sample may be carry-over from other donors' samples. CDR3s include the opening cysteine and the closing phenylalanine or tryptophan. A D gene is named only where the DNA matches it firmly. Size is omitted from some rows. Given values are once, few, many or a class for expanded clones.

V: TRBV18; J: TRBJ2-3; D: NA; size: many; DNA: TGTGCCAGCTCACCAGCGGGTAGCACAGATACGCAGTATTTT; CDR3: CASSPAGSTDTQYF
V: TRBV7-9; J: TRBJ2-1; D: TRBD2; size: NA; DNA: TGTGCCAGCAGCCCACTGGGACTAGCGGGAGGGGTTGAGCAGTTCTTC; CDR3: CASSPLGLAGGVEQFF
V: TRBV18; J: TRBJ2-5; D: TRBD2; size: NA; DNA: TGTGCCAGCTCAGGTGGACTAGCCAAAGAGACCCAGTACTTC; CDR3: CASSGGLAKETQYF
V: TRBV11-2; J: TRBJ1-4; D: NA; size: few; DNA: TGTGCCAGCAGCTTAGGGACTCAAAGTCGGAAACTGTTTTTT; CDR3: CASSLGTQSRKLFF
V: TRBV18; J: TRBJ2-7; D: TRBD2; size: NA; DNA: TGTGCCAGCTCACCACGACTAGCGGGAGTAGAGGTCCACGAGCAGTACTTC; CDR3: CASSPRLAGVEVHEQYF
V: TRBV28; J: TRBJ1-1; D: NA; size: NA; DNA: TGTGCCAGCAGTTCCCCCGAGGGCACTGAAGCTTTCTTT; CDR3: CASSSPEGTEAFF
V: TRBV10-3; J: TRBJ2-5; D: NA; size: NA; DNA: TGTGCCATCAGTGAGGCCGGCCGGGAGACCCAGTACTTC; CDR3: CAISEAGRETQYF
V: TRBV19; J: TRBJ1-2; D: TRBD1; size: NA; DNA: TGTGCCAGTACCGGGACAGACGTTCCCAAGGGCTACACCTTC; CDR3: CASTGTDVPKGYTF
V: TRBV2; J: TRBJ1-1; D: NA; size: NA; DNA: TGTGCCAGCAGTGAAGGACGGACTGAAAGGACTGAAGCTTTCTTT; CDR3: CASSEGRTERTEAFF
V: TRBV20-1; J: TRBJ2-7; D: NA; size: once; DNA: TGCAGTGCTTCAGACAGCTACGAGCAGTACTTC; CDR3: CSASDSYEQYF
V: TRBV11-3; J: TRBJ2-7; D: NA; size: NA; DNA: TGTGCCAGCAGCTTACCGCCTCAAACCCTCTCCTACGAGCAGTACTTC; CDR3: CASSLPPQTLSYEQYF
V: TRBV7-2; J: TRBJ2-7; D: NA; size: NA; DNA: TGTGCCAGCAGCTCGGGCAACGAGCAGTACTTC; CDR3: CASSSGNEQYF
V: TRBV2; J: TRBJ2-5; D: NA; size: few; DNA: TGTGCCAGCAGTGAATTGAGTGAGCAGTACTTC; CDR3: CASSELSEQYF
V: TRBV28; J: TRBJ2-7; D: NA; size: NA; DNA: TGTGCCAGCAGTTTATTTAGGGTCGAGCAGTACTTC; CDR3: CASSLFRVEQYF
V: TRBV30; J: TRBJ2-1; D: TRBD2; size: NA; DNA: TGTGCCTGGAGTGCCCAATTGACACGGGGGGATGAGCAGTTCTTC; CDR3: CAWSAQLTRGDEQFF
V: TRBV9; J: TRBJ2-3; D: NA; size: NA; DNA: TGTGCCAGCAGCGTCCGGGGGACTAGCACAGATACGCAGTATTTT; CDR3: CASSVRGTSTDTQYF
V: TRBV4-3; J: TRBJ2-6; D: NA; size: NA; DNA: TGCGCCAGCAGCCACGCCTGGGGGGCGAACGGGGCCAACGTCCTGACTTTC; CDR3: CASSHAWGANGANVLTF
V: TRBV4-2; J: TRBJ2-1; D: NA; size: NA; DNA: TGTGCCAGCAGCCAAGATTGGCCTAGCCTAATCCATGAGCAGTTCTTC; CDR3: CASSQDWPSLIHEQFF
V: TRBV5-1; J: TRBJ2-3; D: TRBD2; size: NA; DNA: TGCGCCAGCAGCCACGGGACTAGCGGAGGCACAGATACGCAGTATTTT; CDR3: CASSHGTSGGTDTQYF
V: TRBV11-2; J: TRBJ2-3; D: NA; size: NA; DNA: TGTGCCAGCAGCTTAGGGCCCTGGGGGCGCAAACCCACAGATACGCAGTATTTT; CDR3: CASSLGPWGRKPTDTQYF
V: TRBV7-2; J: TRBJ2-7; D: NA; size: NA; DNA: TGTGCCAGCAGCCCGCTGCCCCGCTTGTCCTACGAGCAGTACTTC; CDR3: CASSPLPRLSYEQYF
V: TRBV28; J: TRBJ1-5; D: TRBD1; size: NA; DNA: TGTGCCAGCAGTGGAGAAGGGACAGGGGATCAGCCCCAGCATTTT; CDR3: CASSGEGTGDQPQHF
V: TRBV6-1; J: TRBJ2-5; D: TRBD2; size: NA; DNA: TGTGCCAGCAGTGAGGGGCTAGCGGGAGCATACGAGACCCAGTACTTC; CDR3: CASSEGLAGAYETQYF
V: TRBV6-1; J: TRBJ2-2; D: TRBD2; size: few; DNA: TGTGCCAGCAGTGATATAAGCGGGAGAGGGTCCGGGGAGCTGTTTTTT; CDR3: CASSDISGRGSGELFF
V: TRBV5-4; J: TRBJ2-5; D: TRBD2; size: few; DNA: TGTGCCAGCAGCCCGGGCGGGACTATCCAAGAGACCCAGTACTTC; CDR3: CASSPGGTIQETQYF
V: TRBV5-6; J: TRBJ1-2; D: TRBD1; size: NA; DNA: TGTGCCAGCAGCCCTCCGGACAGGGGGCAATATGGCTACACCTTC; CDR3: CASSPPDRGQYGYTF
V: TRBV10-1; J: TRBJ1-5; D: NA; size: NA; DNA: TGCGCCCGAGGAGGGCAGTTCAATCAGCCCCAGCATTTT; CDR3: CARGGQFNQPQHF
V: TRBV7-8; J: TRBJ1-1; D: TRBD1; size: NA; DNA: TGTGCCAGCAGCCACTCTGGGACAGGGAGCGACACTGAAGCTTTCTTT; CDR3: CASSHSGTGSDTEAFF
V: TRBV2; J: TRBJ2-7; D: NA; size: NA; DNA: TGTGCCAGCAGGGGGACTTTCTACTACGAGCAGTACTTC; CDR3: CASRGTFYYEQYF
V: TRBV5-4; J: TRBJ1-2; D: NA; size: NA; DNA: TGTGCCAGCAGCTTGGGATTCGCTAACTATGGCTACACCTTC; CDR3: CASSLGFANYGYTF
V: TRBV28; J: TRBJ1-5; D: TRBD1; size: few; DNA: TGTGCCAGCAGTGGACAGGGGTTTGGCAATCAGCCCCAGCATTTT; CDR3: CASSGQGFGNQPQHF
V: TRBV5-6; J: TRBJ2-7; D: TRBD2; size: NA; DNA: TGTGCCAGCAGCGCGGGACTACGGTACGAGCAGTACTTC; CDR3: CASSAGLRYEQYF
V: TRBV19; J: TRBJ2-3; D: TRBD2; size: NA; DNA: TGTGCCAGTTCGGGGGGATACACAGATACGCAGTATTTT; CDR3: CASSGGYTDTQYF
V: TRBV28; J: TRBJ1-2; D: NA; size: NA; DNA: TGTGCCACCTACGCTACCTATGGCTACACCTTC; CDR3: CATYATYGYTF
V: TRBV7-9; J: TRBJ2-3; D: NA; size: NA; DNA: TGTGCCAGCAGCTTAGGGTTGGAGGGACCGATCAGAGATACGCAGTATTTT; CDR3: CASSLGLEGPIRDTQYF
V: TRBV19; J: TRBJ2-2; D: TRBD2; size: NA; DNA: TGTGCCAGTAGTTCCCGACTAGCGGGCTACGGGGAGCTGTTTTTT; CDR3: CASSSRLAGYGELFF
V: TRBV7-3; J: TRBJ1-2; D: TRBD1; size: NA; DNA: TGTGCCAGCAGCTTAACTCCGGACAGGGACCAGTATGGCTACACCTTC; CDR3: CASSLTPDRDQYGYTF
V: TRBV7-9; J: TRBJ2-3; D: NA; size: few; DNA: TGTGCCAGCAGCTTGACGGCAACCGCAGATACGCAGTATTTT; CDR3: CASSLTATADTQYF
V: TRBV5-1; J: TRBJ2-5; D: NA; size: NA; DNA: TGCGCCAGCAGCTTGGACTACCAAGCAAGCCGGACCCAGTACTTC; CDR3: CASSLDYQASRTQYF
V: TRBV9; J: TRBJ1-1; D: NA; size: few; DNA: TGTGCCAGCAGCGGCGACCGCGGCACTGAAGCTTTCTTT; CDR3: CASSGDRGTEAFF
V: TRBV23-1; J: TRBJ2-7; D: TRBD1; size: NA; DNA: TGCGCCAGGGGGAGACAGGGGCCCACCGTTGTCCCCTACGAGCAGTACTTC; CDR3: CARGRQGPTVVPYEQYF
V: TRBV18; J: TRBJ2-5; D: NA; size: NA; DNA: TGTGCCAGCTCACCAGGTCGGTACCAAGAGACCCAGTACTTC; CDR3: CASSPGRYQETQYF
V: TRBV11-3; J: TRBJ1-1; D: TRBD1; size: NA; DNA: TGTGCCAGCAGCTTAGGGGGGGACAGTGCTGAAGCTTTCTTT; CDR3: CASSLGGDSAEAFF
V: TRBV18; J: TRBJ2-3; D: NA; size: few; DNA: TGTGCCAGCTCACTGCGCACAGATACGCAGTATTTT; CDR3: CASSLRTDTQYF
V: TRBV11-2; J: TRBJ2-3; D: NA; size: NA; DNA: TGTGCCAGCAGCCCCCGGGACTTCCCTGATACGCAGTATTTT; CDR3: CASSPRDFPDTQYF
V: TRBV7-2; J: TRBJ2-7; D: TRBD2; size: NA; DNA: TGTGCCAGCAGCCCGACAAGGCTTAGCGGGAGGGGTGAGCAGTACTTC; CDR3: CASSPTRLSGRGEQYF